The clone carrying this T cell receptor beta chain has just a few counts. The source of the sample is a study of T cell changes during pregnancy in multiple sclerosis. The CDR3 spans 14 residues. Produced via immunoSEQ multiplex PCR; TCRdb's table is partial and in-frame only. The top ten hold more than 0.8% of the sample, which has more than 65,000 clones, 85% to 95% seen once. The sequences come from peripheral blood, collected in the first trimester of pregnancy. The TCR sequence derives from a female donor with multiple sclerosis, enrolled in a pregnancy study. The J gene is TRBJ1-5, the V gene TRBV21-1; no check of the table's D call, TRBD1, against the DNA was made. TRBV21-1 is deemed a pseudogene. The CDR3 DNA sequence: TGTGCCAGCAGATATTACAGGGCCAATCAGCCCCAGCATTTT. This sequence encodes CASRYYRANQPQHF.